This T cell receptor beta chain was profiled in a study of radiation and T cells in renal cell carcinoma. The CDR3 is 14 residues long. Trimming took 5 bases from V and 8 from J, leaving 18 bases between them. Germline-derived CDR1 and CDR2 are MNHNY and SVGAGI (reference sequence). Findings and limits, study-wide: Top tumor clonotypes rose in blood 2 weeks post-radiation, then contracted. Baseline intratumoral clonotype presence is unknown without pretreatment biopsies.

The data were produced by immunoSEQ multiplex PCR, yet TCRdb's version contains in-frame clones alone and is incomplete. The repertoire holds over 90,000 clones, 75% to 85% seen once, with approximately 7.3% in the top ten. The time point denotes: blood 4 weeks post-SBRT, at nephrectomy. Stated treatment: 15 Gy SBRT to primary tumor, nephrectomy 4 weeks later. Points on this clone: Its antigen remains unidentified.

The chain joins TRBV6-6 to TRBJ1-2; D perhaps matches TRBD1 (5 bases). This clonotype originated in a man aged 60-69 years with renal cell carcinoma. The material was blood, obtained from a patient whose treatment included radiotherapy and nephrectomy. CDR3 nucleotides: TGTGCCAGCAGTACCCGGGGAGACTGGGGGGGCTACACCTTC. Its translation: CASSTRGDWGGYTF.